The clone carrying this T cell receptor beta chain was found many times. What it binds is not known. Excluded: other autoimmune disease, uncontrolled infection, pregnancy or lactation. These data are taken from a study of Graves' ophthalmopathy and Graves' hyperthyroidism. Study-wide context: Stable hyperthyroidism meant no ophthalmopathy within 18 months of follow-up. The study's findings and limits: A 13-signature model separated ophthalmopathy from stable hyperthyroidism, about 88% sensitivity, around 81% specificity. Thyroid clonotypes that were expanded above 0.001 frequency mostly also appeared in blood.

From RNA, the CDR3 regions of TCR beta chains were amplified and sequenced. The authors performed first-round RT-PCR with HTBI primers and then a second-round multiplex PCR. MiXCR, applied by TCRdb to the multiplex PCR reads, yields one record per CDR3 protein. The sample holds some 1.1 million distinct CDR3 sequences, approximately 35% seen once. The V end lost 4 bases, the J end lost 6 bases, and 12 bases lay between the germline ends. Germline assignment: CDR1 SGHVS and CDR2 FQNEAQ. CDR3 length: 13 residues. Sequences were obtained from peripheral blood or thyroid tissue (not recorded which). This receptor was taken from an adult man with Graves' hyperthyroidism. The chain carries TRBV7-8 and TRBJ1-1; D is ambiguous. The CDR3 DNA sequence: TGTGCCAGCAGCTCCCGATGGCGCTCTGAAGCTTTCTTT. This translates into CASSSRWRSEAFF. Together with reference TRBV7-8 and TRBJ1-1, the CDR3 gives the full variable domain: GAGVSQSPRYKVAKRGQDVALRCDPISGHVSLFWYQQALGQGPEFLTYFQNEAQLDKSGLPSDRFFAERPEGSVSTLKIQRTQQEDSAVYLCASSSRWRSEAFFGQGTRLTVV.